This T cell receptor (beta chain) came from a study of CD8+ T cells in alopecia areata (dated by TCRdb to between 2017 and 2018). With respect to the entire study: The treated patients took part in an open-label pilot trial in which moderate-to-severe alopecia areata was treated with oral tofacitinib at 5 to 10 mg twice daily. Tofacitinib was given for 6 to 18 months, followed by 6 months of follow-up off drug to assess delayed response and recurrence. On the human side, TCRbeta sequencing was run on scalp tissue and on sorted CD4+ and CD8+ peripheral blood T cells from healthy controls and from alopecia areata patients with either patchy or totalis/universalis disease. TCRbeta CDR3 regions were amplified by immunoSEQ multiplex PCR with 35 Vbeta forward and 13 Jbeta reverse primers. RNA was obtained with the PAXgene miRNA kit for fixed scalp, the miRNeasy kit for PBMCs, and the RNeasy kit for mouse skin. High-throughput TCRbeta sequencing was used to examine T cell clonal expansion in alopecia areata in both the C3H/HeJ mouse model and human patients. Scalp clonality was compared among normal scalp (n=4), patchy alopecia areata scalp (n=8), and alopecia totalis/universalis scalp (n=8). Biopsies were taken from tofacitinib-treated patients at baseline and at 4 and 24 weeks of treatment, and a later scalp biopsy was taken in several of the tofacitinib-treated patients. In treated patients, disease severity was measured using the SALT score, which gives the percentage of scalp surface area affected.

What the work shows at the level of the full study, not this receptor alone: Unlike mouse skin, which is dominated by gammadelta T cells, normal human skin has resident alphabeta T cells that are also sequenced, and this complicates analysis of the scalp TCR repertoire. Tofacitinib significantly lowered scalp clonality and the number of expanded CD8+ clones among the top 100 scalp clones. The treated cohort was small, with a single nonresponder, so links between baseline CD8+ expansion and response need larger studies. Compared with mice, TCR sequences shared between patients were less clear, possibly partly because of HLA diversity across the patient population. Compared with normal scalp, lesional scalp had higher clonality and more expanded CD8+ clones, particularly in alopecia totalis/universalis, a pattern that suggests antigenic drive. During tofacitinib treatment, many expanded lesional clones stuck around in both scalp and blood, and this persistence may partly explain why relapse happens after treatment is stopped.

In the paper's terms, the time point label means: 20 to 30 weeks on oral tofacitinib. Interpreted using the paper, the treatment or condition label stands for: oral pan-JAK inhibitor, 5-10 mg twice daily. Peripheral blood and lesional scalp punch biopsies were obtained from patients with alopecia areata. PBMCs were separated by density centrifugation and stained for CD3, CD4 and CD8, after which CD4+ and CD8+ T cells were sorted on a FACSAria. Worth noting for this clone: The antigen this receptor binds is unknown. Base qualities are missing; no much larger clone stands one base away.

Library generation was performed with the immunoSEQ multiplex PCR assay. For TCR sequencing, RNA was extracted from every sample and reverse transcribed into cDNA to serve as template. SuperScript III was used to make first-strand cDNA, primed with a 2:1 mix of oligo-dT and random hexamers. A synthetic immune receptor repertoire was used to gauge amplification bias, and whatever bias remained was removed computationally. Per the authors' processing: After raw reads were preprocessed to remove errors, the CDR3 was defined following IMGT conventions as running from the conserved cysteine to phenylalanine. To get clonality, Shannon entropy was normalized by log2 of the number of productive unique TCRs and the result was subtracted from 1. Whether each scalp clone was CD4 or CD8 was inferred by checking scalp TCRbeta sequences against the CD4 and CD8 repertoires from sorted blood. TCRdb provides this immuneACCESS table in a form limited to in-frame rearrangements. Some clones are lacking; in checked studies, under half of them reflect an unresolved V gene, and why the rest are absent is not known. The DNA was the basis for D and trimming; V, J and clone size are from that table. Across this sample there are 190,000 or so clones, with about 60% seen only once. In total, the top ten clones hold around 12% of the sample.

CDR1 and CDR2 are read off the germline V gene as SGHRS and YFSETQ. From its cysteine to its phenylalanine, the CDR3 spans 13 amino acids. The CDR3 DNA has 39 bases and is translated from base 1. The trim is 4 bases for V and 8 bases for J, with a gap of 10 bases between the germline ends. The chain uses TRBV5-1 and TRBJ1-6; TRBD1 could be the D gene, as 6 bases match. The TCR originated in a human donor with alopecia areata. Here the sequenced sample was CD8+ T cells sorted from blood, taken at week 24, from a patient treated with tofacitinib. The bases read TGCGCCAGCAGCGCGGACAGTGATTCACCCCTCCACTTT. Its translation is CASSADSDSPLHF.